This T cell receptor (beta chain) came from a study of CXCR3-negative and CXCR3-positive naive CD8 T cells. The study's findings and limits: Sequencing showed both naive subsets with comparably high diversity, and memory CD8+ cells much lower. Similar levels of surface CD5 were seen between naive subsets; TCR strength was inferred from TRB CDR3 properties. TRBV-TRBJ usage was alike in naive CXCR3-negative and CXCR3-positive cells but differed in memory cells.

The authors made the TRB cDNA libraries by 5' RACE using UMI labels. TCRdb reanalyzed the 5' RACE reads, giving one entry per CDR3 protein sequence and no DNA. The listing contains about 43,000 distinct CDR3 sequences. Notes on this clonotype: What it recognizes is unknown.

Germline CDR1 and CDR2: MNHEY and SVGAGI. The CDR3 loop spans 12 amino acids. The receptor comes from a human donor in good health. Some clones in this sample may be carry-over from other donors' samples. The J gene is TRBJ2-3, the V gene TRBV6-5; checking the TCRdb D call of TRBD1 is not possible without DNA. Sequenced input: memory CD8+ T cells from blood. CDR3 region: CASSYSGAVAYF.